A selection of T cell receptor beta chains follows, all from one sample in a study of blood T cell repertoires in COVID-19. The repertoire was sequenced with immunoSEQ multiplex PCR; TCRdb's copy has only in-frame clones and lacks some. The sample gives a few hundred thousand clones, 80% to 85% of which show up once; under 5.5% is in the top ten. The sample comprised peripheral blood. Receptor source: a man aged 55 to 70 with acute or convalescent COVID-19. Both conserved end residues are part of each CDR3. The order of the fields is J gene, clone size, V gene, D gene, CDR3 DNA, CDR3 protein. The D gene is left open where the match is weak. Part of the rows lack a size; the others show once, few, many or a class for expanded clones.

J: TRBJ1-2; size: -; V: TRBV28; D: TRBD1; DNA: TGTGCCAGCAGTTTTCTGTCGGGACAGCTTGGCTACACCTTC; CDR3: CASSFLSGQLGYTF
J: TRBJ1-5; size: few; V: TRBV7-9; D: TRBD1; DNA: TGTGCCAGCAGCAAGGGACAGATTAGCAATCAGCCCCAGCATTTT; CDR3: CASSKGQISNQPQHF
J: TRBJ2-7; size: -; V: TRBV5-8; D: TRBD2; DNA: TGTGCCAGCAGCCCGGGACTAGTCACCGAGCAGTACTTC; CDR3: CASSPGLVTEQYF
J: TRBJ2-1; size: -; V: TRBV2; D: TRBD1; DNA: TGTGCCAGCAGTATAAAGACAGGGTCCGATGAGCAGTTCTTC; CDR3: CASSIKTGSDEQFF
J: TRBJ2-7; size: -; V: TRBV7-7; D: -; DNA: TGTGCTAGCAGCCCGGACAACTACGAGCAGTACTTC; CDR3: CASSPDNYEQYF
J: TRBJ2-1; size: -; V: TRBV5-1; D: TRBD2; DNA: TGCGCCAGCAGCTTGGCTTTTAGCGGGGGGGAGCAGTTCTTC; CDR3: CASSLAFSGGEQFF
J: TRBJ2-5; size: -; V: TRBV14; D: TRBD2; DNA: TGTGCCAGCAGCCAAGACCCTAGCGGGAGACAAGAGACCCAGTACTTC; CDR3: CASSQDPSGRQETQYF
J: TRBJ2-7; size: -; V: TRBV4-1; D: -; DNA: TGCGCCAGCAGCCAATTCGCCGGGACTGCCTACGAGCAGTACTTC; CDR3: CASSQFAGTAYEQYF
J: TRBJ2-3; size: -; V: TRBV7-8; D: -; DNA: TGTGCCAGCAGCTTAGGGAGGGGGAGGGGTACAGATACGCAGTATTTT; CDR3: CASSLGRGRGTDTQYF
J: TRBJ1-1; size: once; V: TRBV19; D: TRBD1; DNA: TGTGCCAGTAGTATTACGGGGACAGGGGAAGCTTTCTTT; CDR3: CASSITGTGEAFF
J: TRBJ1-4; size: -; V: TRBV28; D: -; DNA: TGTGCCAGCCGCCCGGCCGCGGGCGGCACAACTAATGAAAAACTGTTTTTT; CDR3: CASRPAAGGTTNEKLFF
J: TRBJ2-2; size: -; V: TRBV27; D: TRBD2; DNA: TGTGCCAGCAGCCCCCGACTAGCGGGAGTCGTAGGGGAGCTGTTTTTT; CDR3: CASSPRLAGVVGELFF
J: TRBJ1-1; size: -; V: TRBV11-1; D: -; DNA: TGTGCCAGCAGTCTGCGCCGAACTGAAGCTTTCTTT; CDR3: CASSLRRTEAFF
J: TRBJ1-1; size: -; V: TRBV7-2; D: TRBD1; DNA: TGTGCCAGCAGCTTACAGGGGGCCAGTGAGGCTTTCTTT; CDR3: CASSLQGASEAFF
J: TRBJ2-5; size: -; V: TRBV9; D: -; DNA: TGTGCCAGCGGAGGTTACGTCCAAGAGACCCAGTACTTC; CDR3: CASGGYVQETQYF
J: TRBJ1-2; size: -; V: TRBV10-3; D: -; DNA: TGTGCCATCAGTGGTGACCCCGGGAGCTATGGCTACACCTTC; CDR3: CAISGDPGSYGYTF
J: TRBJ1-1; size: few; V: TRBV2; D: TRBD1; DNA: TGTGCCAGCAGTACCGGTACAGGGGGCTTTGAAGCTTTCTTT; CDR3: CASSTGTGGFEAFF
J: TRBJ2-1; size: -; V: TRBV10-3; D: TRBD2; DNA: TGTGCCATCAGTGAGTCTATGGGACTAGGGGGAAACAATGAGCAGTTCTTC; CDR3: CAISESMGLGGNNEQFF
J: TRBJ2-2; size: -; V: TRBV9; D: TRBD1; DNA: TGTGCCAGCAGCCAGACAGGGTGGCACACCGGGGAGCTGTTTTTT; CDR3: CASSQTGWHTGELFF
J: TRBJ1-4; size: -; V: TRBV7-9; D: -; DNA: TGTGCCAGCAGCTTATATGCAGGGTCTAATGAAAAACTGTTTTTT; CDR3: CASSLYAGSNEKLFF
J: TRBJ1-1; size: -; V: TRBV5-1; D: -; DNA: TGCGCCAGCAGCTCATATGGACAGATCAACACTGAAGCTTTCTTT; CDR3: CASSSYGQINTEAFF
J: TRBJ1-6; size: -; V: TRBV7-3; D: -; DNA: TGTGCCAGCAGCCCAGGGACTACAAATTCACCCCTCCACTTT; CDR3: CASSPGTTNSPLHF
J: TRBJ2-7; size: -; V: TRBV28; D: -; DNA: TGTGCCAGCAGCTCTGGTGGGGCAGATTCCTACGAGCAGTACTTC; CDR3: CASSSGGADSYEQYF
J: TRBJ2-7; size: many; V: TRBV25-1; D: -; DNA: TGTGCCAGTTCGACGGACAGATCGGGCCCTTTCGAGCAGTACTTC; CDR3: CASSTDRSGPFEQYF
J: TRBJ1-3; size: -; V: TRBV27; D: -; DNA: TGTGCCAGCAGTTTATCCCTCAGGGCTGGAAACACCATATATTTT; CDR3: CASSLSLRAGNTIYF
J: TRBJ2-7; size: few; V: TRBV27; D: TRBD2; DNA: TGTGCCAGCAGTTTAGAACCTGGCGGGAGGTACGAGCAGTACTTC; CDR3: CASSLEPGGRYEQYF
J: TRBJ1-2; size: -; V: TRBV14; D: -; DNA: TGTGCCAGCAGCCAAGCAACATTGAACTATGGCTACACCTTC; CDR3: CASSQATLNYGYTF
J: TRBJ1-1; size: once; V: TRBV9; D: TRBD1; DNA: TGTGCCAGCAGCCCGAGGACAGGTTTTGAGTCTGGGGCTTTCTTT; CDR3: CASSPRTGFESGAFF
J: TRBJ1-4; size: -; V: TRBV10-3; D: -; DNA: TGTGCCATCAGTGAGTCGATTGGTGTAGGAGGGGAAAAACTGTTTTTT; CDR3: CAISESIGVGGEKLFF
J: TRBJ1-2; size: -; V: TRBV27; D: -; DNA: TGTGCCAGCAGTTTACGAGCAGGCTATGGCTACACCTTC; CDR3: CASSLRAGYGYTF
J: TRBJ2-1; size: -; V: TRBV28; D: TRBD2; DNA: TGTGCCAGCAGATTAGCGGGAGGGTCCAATGAGCAGTTCTTC; CDR3: CASRLAGGSNEQFF
J: TRBJ1-1; size: -; V: TRBV30; D: -; DNA: TGTGCCTGGACTCGGACAGCGAACACTGAAGCTTTCTTT; CDR3: CAWTRTANTEAFF
J: TRBJ1-2; size: once; V: TRBV19; D: -; DNA: TGTGCCAGTAGTATCCGGACAGAAAACTATGGCTACACCTTC; CDR3: CASSIRTENYGYTF
J: TRBJ2-5; size: -; V: TRBV7-2; D: TRBD1; DNA: TGTGCCAGCAGCATGGGACAGGGGGCGCGAGAGACCCAGTACTTC; CDR3: CASSMGQGARETQYF
J: TRBJ2-3; size: -; V: TRBV7-9; D: TRBD2; DNA: TGTGCCAGCAGCCCTACTAGCGGGGGGGCCACAGATACGCAGTATTTT; CDR3: CASSPTSGGATDTQYF
J: TRBJ1-1; size: -; V: TRBV6-1; D: -; DNA: TGTGCCAGCAGTGAACCTGGGGCGAACACTGAAGCTTTCTTT; CDR3: CASSEPGANTEAFF
J: TRBJ1-2; size: -; V: TRBV7-9; D: -; DNA: TGTGCCAGCAGCTTAGGAGCTACAGGGAACTATGGCTACACCTTC; CDR3: CASSLGATGNYGYTF
J: TRBJ2-1; size: -; V: TRBV4-1; D: -; DNA: TGCGCCAGCAGCCAAGGTGGGTTCGCAGGCAATGAGCAGTTCTTC; CDR3: CASSQGGFAGNEQFF
J: TRBJ2-1; size: once; V: TRBV6-6; D: TRBD2; DNA: TGTGCCAGCAGTACGCTTAGCGGGAGCTCCTACAATGAGCAGTTCTTC; CDR3: CASSTLSGSSYNEQFF
J: TRBJ2-7; size: -; V: TRBV10-1; D: -; DNA: TGCGCCAGCAGTGGACAGTCCGAGCAGTACTTC; CDR3: CASSGQSEQYF
J: TRBJ2-1; size: -; V: TRBV19; D: -; DNA: TGTGCCAGTAGGGAACGAGGACAGAAATACAATGAGCAGTTCTTC; CDR3: CASRERGQKYNEQFF
J: TRBJ2-2; size: -; V: TRBV5-1; D: -; DNA: TGCGCCAGCACCTACAGCAGCCGTAACACCGGGGAGCTGTTTTTT; CDR3: CASTYSSRNTGELFF
J: TRBJ2-1; size: -; V: TRBV29-1; D: TRBD2; DNA: TGCAGCGTTCAGACTAGCGGGGGCTACAATGAGCAGTTCTTC; CDR3: CSVQTSGGYNEQFF
J: TRBJ2-7; size: -; V: TRBV6-2/TRBV6-3; D: -; DNA: TGTGCCAGCAGTTACTCCCCGTTCGGGCAGTACTTC; CDR3: CASSYSPFGQYF
J: TRBJ2-1; size: -; V: TRBV6-6; D: TRBD2; DNA: TGTGCCAGCATTGGGCTAGCGGGAGGGTCATACAATGAGCAGTTCTTC; CDR3: CASIGLAGGSYNEQFF
J: TRBJ1-4; size: -; V: TRBV6-6; D: TRBD1; DNA: TGTGCCAGCAGTGACAGGGAAGCTAATGAAAAACTGTTTTTT; CDR3: CASSDREANEKLFF
J: TRBJ2-5; size: -; V: TRBV11-2; D: -; DNA: TGTGCCAGCAGCCCGCGGACAGTCGAGACCCAGTACTTC; CDR3: CASSPRTVETQYF
J: TRBJ1-5; size: -; V: TRBV7-2; D: -; DNA: TGTGCCAGCAGCTTCCGGGAAAATCAGCCCCAGCATTTT; CDR3: CASSFRENQPQHF
J: TRBJ1-2; size: -; V: TRBV6-6; D: TRBD1; DNA: TGTGCCAGCAGTCAAGGACAGGGGGCTAACTATGGCTACACCTTC; CDR3: CASSQGQGANYGYTF
J: TRBJ1-2; size: -; V: TRBV3-1/TRBV3-2; D: -; DNA: TGTGCCAGCAGCCAAGATCTCAGGGATCCCTATGGCTACACCTTC; CDR3: CASSQDLRDPYGYTF
J: TRBJ2-7; size: -; V: TRBV7-3; D: -; DNA: TGTGCCAGCAGCCACGGTGATACCCCCTACGAGCAGTACTTC; CDR3: CASSHGDTPYEQYF
J: TRBJ2-2; size: -; V: TRBV9; D: TRBD1; DNA: TGTGCCAGCAGCGGCGGAAAGGGACAGGGGGCGACCGGGGAGCTGTTTTTT; CDR3: CASSGGKGQGATGELFF
J: TRBJ1-2; size: -; V: TRBV6-5; D: -; DNA: TGTGCCACCCCGGGAGTCGGATTAGCCTATGGCTACACCTTC; CDR3: CATPGVGLAYGYTF
J: TRBJ1-2; size: -; V: TRBV27; D: -; DNA: TGTGCCAGCAGATCAACAGGGTCCCGGGGCTACACCTTC; CDR3: CASRSTGSRGYTF
J: TRBJ2-3; size: -; V: TRBV27; D: TRBD2; DNA: TGTGCCAGCAGTTTCGCAGCGGGGGGGCTGCCGGGGAAAGGGTTGCATACGCAGTATTTT; CDR3: CASSFAAGGLPGKGLHTQYF
J: TRBJ2-5; size: once; V: TRBV15; D: -; DNA: TGTGCCACCAGCAGAGATCGGGTGGCTCTCGGAGAGACCCAGTACTTC; CDR3: CATSRDRVALGETQYF
J: TRBJ1-1; size: -; V: TRBV11-2; D: TRBD1; DNA: TGTGCCAGCAGCTCGGGACAGGGGGCGCTGGGCACTGAAGCTTTCTTT; CDR3: CASSSGQGALGTEAFF